Only a few counts were recorded for the clone carrying this TCR beta chain. V gave up 3 bases and J gave up 11 bases, with 10 bases separating them. Germline CDR1 DFQATT, CDR2 SNEGSKA (reference sequence). The CDR3 loop spans 10 amino acids. TCRdb redid the calling of the RACE reads with MiXCR, one entry per CDR3 protein. The table shows about 200,000 distinct CDR3 sequences, with around a quarter occurring only once. The sample belongs to a study of human T cells and chemical hapten exposure. Noted time point: patch test 3, about 24 weeks after DPC sensitization. This sample's treatment: therapeutic diphenylcyclopropenone sensitization with weekly scalp DPC.

The source was whole blood, collected in connection with sensitization to the hapten diphenylcyclopropenone (DPC). The chain has TRBV20-1 and TRBJ1-1; D unclear. The TCR was taken from a woman aged 35 to 49 with alopecia areata. Some clones in this sample may be carry-over from other donors' samples. For the CDR3, the DNA is TGCAGTGCTAGGGACCCCTGGGCTTTCTTT. Amino acids: CSARDPWAFF.